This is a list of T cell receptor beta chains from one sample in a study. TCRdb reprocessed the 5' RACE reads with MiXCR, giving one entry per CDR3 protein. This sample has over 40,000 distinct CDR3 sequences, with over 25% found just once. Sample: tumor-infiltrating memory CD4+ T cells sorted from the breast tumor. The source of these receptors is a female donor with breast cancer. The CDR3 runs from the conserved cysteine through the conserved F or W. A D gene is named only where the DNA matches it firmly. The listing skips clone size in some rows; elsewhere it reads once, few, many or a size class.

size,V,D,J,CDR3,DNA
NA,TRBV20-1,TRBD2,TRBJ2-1,CSARGGSPHEQFF,TGCAGTGCTAGGGGCGGGAGTCCCCATGAGCAGTTCTTC
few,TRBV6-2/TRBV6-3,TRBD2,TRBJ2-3,CASSYHSPAGVEVFSDTQYF,TGTGCCAGCAGTTACCACTCTCCAGCGGGAGTCGAGGTTTTTTCGGATACGCAGTATTTT
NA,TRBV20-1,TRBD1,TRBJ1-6,CSAAPGQGDSPLHF,TGCAGTGCTGCTCCGGGACAGGGTGATTCACCCCTCCACTTT
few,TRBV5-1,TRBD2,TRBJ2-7,CASSLAAGGVQTEQYF,TGCGCCAGCAGCTTGGCAGCGGGAGGGGTTCAGACCGAGCAGTACTTC
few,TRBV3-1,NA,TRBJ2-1,CASSQGRISYNEQFF,TGTGCCAGCAGCCAAGGCCGGATCTCCTACAATGAGCAGTTCTTC
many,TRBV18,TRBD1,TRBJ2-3,CASSPRDRSTDTQYF,TGTGCCAGCTCACCGAGGGACAGGAGCACAGATACGCAGTATTTT
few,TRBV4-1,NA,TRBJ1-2,CASSQPDRLYGYTF,TGCGCCAGCAGCCAACCCGACAGGCTCTATGGCTACACCTTC
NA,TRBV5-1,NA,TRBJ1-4,CASSLALGNEKLFF,TGCGCCAGCAGCTTGGCCCTCGGTAATGAAAAACTGTTTTTT
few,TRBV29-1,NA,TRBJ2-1,CSVYNNEQFF,TGCAGCGTTTACAACAATGAGCAGTTCTTC
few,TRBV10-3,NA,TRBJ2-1,CASGARDNEQFF,TGTGCCAGCGGGGCGAGAGACAATGAGCAGTTCTTC
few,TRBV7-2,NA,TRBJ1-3,CASSFPAAGQNTIYF,TGTGCCAGCAGCTTTCCTGCGGCAGGCCAGAACACCATATATTTT
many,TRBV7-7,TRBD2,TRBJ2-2,CASSYPGGTGELFF,TGTGCCAGCAGCTACCCGGGAGGCACCGGGGAGCTGTTTTTT
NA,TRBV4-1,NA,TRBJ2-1,CASSQVTGGSYNEQFF,TGCGCCAGCAGCCAAGTTACCGGGGGCTCCTACAATGAGCAGTTCTTC
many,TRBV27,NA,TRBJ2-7,CASSLSRQPSSYEQYF,TGTGCCAGCAGTTTATCTCGGCAGCCGAGCTCCTACGAGCAGTACTTC
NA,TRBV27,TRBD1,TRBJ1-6,CASSYRGYSGSPLHF,TGTGCCAGCAGCTACAGGGGTTACAGCGGTTCACCCCTCCACTTT
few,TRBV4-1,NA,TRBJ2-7,CASSQELGGSYEQYF,TGCGCCAGCAGCCAAGAGCTGGGAGGCTCCTACGAGCAGTACTTC
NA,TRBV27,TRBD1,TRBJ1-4,CASSSRDREEDEKLFF,TGTGCCAGCAGTTCGCGGGACAGGGAGGAGGATGAAAAACTGTTTTTT
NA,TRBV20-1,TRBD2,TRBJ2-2,CGAGGEGLTGELFF,TGCGGTGCTGGGGGGGAGGGCCTCACCGGGGAGCTGTTTTTT
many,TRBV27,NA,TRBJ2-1,CASMRIADYNEQFF,TGTGCCAGCATGAGGATAGCAGATTACAATGAGCAGTTCTTC
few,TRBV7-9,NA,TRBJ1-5,CASSSTPDSFNQPQHF,TGTGCCAGCAGCTCAACCCCCGACTCGTTCAATCAGCCCCAGCATTTT
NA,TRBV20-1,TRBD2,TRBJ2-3,CSARPAGVLDTQYF,TGCAGTGCTAGACCAGCGGGAGTTCTAGATACGCAGTATTTT
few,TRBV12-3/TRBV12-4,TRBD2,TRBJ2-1,CASSISGRHNEQFF,TGTGCCAGCAGCATTAGCGGGAGGCACAATGAGCAGTTCTTC
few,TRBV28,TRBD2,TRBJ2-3,CASTSGEGEFATDTQYF,TGTGCCAGCACCTCGGGGGAGGGAGAATTTGCCACAGATACGCAGTATTTT
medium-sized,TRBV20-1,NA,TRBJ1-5,CSAITGTQPQHF,TGCAGTGCTATCACCGGGACTCAGCCCCAGCATTTT
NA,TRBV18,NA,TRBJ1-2,CASSSTPDSGYTF,TGTGCCAGCTCATCGACCCCGGACAGCGGCTACACCTTC
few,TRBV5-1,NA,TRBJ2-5,CASSLGSQSTETQYF,TGCGCCAGCAGCTTGGGGTCTCAGAGTACAGAGACCCAGTACTTC
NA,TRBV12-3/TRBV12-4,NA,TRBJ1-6,CASSPTGTNSPLHF,TGTGCCAGCAGCCCTACAGGGACGAATTCACCCCTCCACTTT
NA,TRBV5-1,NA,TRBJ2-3,CASSLLGQGIPDTQYF,TGCGCCAGCAGCTTGCTGGGGCAGGGTATCCCAGATACGCAGTATTTC
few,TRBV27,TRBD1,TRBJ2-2,CASSPTGGLTGELFF,TGTGCCAGCAGTCCGACAGGGGGCCTCACCGGGGAGCTGTTTTTT
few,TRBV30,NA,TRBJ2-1,CAWSPIDRLYNEQFF,TGTGCCTGGAGTCCCATCGACAGGCTTTACAATGAGCAGTTCTTC
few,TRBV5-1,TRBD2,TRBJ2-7,CASSLREFGAGTTYEQYF,TGCGCCAGCAGCTTGAGGGAGTTTGGGGCCGGGACTACCTACGAGCAGTACTTC
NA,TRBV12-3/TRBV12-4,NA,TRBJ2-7,CASSPWVGEQYF,TGTGCCAGCAGCCCCTGGGTGGGCGAGCAGTACTTC
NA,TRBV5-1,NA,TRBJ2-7,CASSSSSGPSREQYF,TGCGCCAGCAGCTCGTCATCGGGACCCTCGAGGGAGCAGTACTTC
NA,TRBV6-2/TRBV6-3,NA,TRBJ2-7,CASRGAQWLEQYF,TGTGCCAGCAGGGGGGCCCAGTGGTTGGAGCAGTACTTC
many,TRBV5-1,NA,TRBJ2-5,CASSLAETQYF,TGCGCCAGCAGCTTGGCTGAGACCCAGTACTTC